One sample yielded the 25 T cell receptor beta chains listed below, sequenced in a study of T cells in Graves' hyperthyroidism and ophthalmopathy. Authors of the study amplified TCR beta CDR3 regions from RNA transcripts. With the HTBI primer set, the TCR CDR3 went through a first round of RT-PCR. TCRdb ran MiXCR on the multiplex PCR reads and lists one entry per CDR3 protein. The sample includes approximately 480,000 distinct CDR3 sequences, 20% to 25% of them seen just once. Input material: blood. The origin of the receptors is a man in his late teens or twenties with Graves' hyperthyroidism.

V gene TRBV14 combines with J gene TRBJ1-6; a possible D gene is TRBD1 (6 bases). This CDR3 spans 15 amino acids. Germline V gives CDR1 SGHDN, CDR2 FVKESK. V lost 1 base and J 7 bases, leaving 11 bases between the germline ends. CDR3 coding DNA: TGTGCCAGCAGCCAAGTAACAGGGCACAATTCACCCCTCCACTTT. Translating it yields CASSQVTGHNSPLHF.

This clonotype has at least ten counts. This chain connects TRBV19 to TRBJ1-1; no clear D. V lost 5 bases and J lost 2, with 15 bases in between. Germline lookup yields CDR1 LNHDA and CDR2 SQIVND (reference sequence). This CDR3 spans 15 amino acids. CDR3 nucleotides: TGTGCCAGTAGTTGGAATTTGCCCCTTAACACTGAAGCTTTCTTT. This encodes CASSWNLPLNTEAFF.

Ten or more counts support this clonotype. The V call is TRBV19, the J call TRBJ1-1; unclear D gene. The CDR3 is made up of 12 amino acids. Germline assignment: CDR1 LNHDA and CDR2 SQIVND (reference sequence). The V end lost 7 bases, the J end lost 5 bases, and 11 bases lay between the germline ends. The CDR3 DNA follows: TGTGCCAGTAAGAAAGGTCGGACTGAAGCTTTCTTT. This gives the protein CASKKGRTEAFF.

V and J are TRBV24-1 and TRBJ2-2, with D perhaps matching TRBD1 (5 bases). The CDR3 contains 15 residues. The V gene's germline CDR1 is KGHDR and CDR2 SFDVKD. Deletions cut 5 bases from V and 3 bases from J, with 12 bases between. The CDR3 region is CATSVRVVDTGELFF. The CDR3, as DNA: TGTGCCACCAGTGTCAGGGTTGTTGACACCGGGGAGCTGTTTTTT.

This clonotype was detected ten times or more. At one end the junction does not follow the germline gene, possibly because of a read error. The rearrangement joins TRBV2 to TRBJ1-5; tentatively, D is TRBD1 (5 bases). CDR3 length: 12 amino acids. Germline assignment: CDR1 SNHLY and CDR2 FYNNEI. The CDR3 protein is CASSGYGDGNLF. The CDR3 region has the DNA TGTGCCAGCAGCGGGTATGGGGACGGTAATCTGTTT.

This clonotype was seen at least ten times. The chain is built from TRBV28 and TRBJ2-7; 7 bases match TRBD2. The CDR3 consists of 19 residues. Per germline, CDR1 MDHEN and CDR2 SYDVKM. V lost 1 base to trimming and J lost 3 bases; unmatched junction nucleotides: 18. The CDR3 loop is CASSLSLPYHGGGGYEQYF. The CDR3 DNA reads TGTGCCAGCAGTTTATCGCTCCCTTACCATGGCGGGGGAGGCTACGAGCAGTACTTC. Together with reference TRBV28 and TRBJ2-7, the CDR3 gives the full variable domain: DVKVTQSSRYLVKRTGEKVFLECVQDMDHENMFWYRQDPGLGLRLIYFSYDVKMKEKGDIPEGYSVSREKKERFSLILESASTNQTSMYLCASSLSLPYHGGGGYEQYFGPGTRLTVT.

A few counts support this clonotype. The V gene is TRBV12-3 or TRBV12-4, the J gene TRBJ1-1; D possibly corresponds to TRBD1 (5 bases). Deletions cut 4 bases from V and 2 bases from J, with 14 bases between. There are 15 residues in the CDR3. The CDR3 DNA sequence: TGTGCCAGCAGTTCTAATAGGGGTACAAACACTGAAGCTTTCTTT. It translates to CASSSNRGTNTEAFF.

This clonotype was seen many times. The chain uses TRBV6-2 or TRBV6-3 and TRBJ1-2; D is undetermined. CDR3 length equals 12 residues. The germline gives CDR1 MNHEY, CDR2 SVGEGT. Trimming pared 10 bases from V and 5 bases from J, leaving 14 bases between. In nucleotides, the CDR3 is TGTGCCACCACGGACGGTTTTTATGGCTACACCTTC. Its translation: CATTDGFYGYTF.

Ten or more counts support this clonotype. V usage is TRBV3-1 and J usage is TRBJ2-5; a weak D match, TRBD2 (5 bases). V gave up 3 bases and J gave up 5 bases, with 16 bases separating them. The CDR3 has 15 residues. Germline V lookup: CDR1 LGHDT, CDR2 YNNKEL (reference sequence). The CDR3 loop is CASSQEALGWETQYF. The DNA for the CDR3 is TGTGCCAGCAGCCAGGAGGCCCTCGGATGGGAGACCCAGTACTTC.

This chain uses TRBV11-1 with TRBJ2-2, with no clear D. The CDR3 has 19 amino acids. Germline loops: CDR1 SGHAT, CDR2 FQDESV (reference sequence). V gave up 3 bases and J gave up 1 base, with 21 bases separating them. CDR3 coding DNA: TGTGCCAGCAGCTTCTTTCCCTCTAAGAAAGGTGTGAACACCGGGGAGCTGTTTTTT. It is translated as CASSFFPSKKGVNTGELFF.

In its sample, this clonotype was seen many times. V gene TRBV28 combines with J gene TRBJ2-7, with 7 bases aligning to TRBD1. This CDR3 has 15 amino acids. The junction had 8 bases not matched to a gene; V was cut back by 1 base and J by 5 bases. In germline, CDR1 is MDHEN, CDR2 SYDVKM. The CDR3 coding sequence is TGTGCCAGCAGTTTATACCGGACAGGTGGAAACGAGCAGTACTTC. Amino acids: CASSLYRTGGNEQYF.

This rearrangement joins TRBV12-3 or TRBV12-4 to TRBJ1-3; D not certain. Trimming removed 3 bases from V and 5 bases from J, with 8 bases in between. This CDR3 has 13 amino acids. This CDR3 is CASSLQSRNTIYF. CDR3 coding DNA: TGTGCCAGCAGTTTGCAGTCCAGAAACACCATATATTTT.

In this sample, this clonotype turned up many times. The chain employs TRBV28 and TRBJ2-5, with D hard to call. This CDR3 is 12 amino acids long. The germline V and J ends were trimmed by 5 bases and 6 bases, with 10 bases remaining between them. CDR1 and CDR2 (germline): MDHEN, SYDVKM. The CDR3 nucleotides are TGTGCCAGCAGTCCGCCGGTAAAGACCCAGTACTTC. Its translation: CASSPPVKTQYF.

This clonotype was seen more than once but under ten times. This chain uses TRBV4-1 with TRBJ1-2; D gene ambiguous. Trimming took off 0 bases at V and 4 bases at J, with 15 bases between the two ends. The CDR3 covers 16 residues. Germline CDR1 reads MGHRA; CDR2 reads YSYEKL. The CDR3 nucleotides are TGCGCCAGCAGCCAAGAGAACTCCCAGGCGGCCTATGGCTACACCTTC. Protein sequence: CASSQENSQAAYGYTF.

CDR3 protein: CASIGKGYEQYF. The CDR3, as DNA: TGTGCCAGCATTGGAAAAGGCTACGAGCAGTACTTC. The genes are TRBV6-2 or TRBV6-3 and TRBJ2-7; D not resolved. CDR1 and CDR2 from the germline V gene are MNHEY and SVGEGT. The CDR3 has 12 amino acids. Deletions cut 7 bases from V and 3 bases from J, with 10 bases between.

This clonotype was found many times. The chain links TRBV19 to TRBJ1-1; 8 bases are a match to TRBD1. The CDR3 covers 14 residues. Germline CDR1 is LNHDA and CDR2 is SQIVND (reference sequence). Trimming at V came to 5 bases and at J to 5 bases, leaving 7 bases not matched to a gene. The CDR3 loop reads CASSFRGQRTEAFF. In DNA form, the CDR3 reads TGTGCCAGTAGTTTCAGGGGGCAGCGAACTGAAGCTTTCTTT.

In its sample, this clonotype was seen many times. This CDR3 reads CSAHGTDGYTF. CDR3 coding DNA: TGCAGTGCCCACGGGACGGATGGCTACACCTTC. The chain combines TRBV20-1 with TRBJ1-2; possible D gene TRBD1, 5 bases. V was shortened by 6 bases and J by 6 bases, with 11 bases between the two germline ends. CDR3 length equals 11 residues. Germline lookup yields CDR1 DFQATT and CDR2 SNEGSKA (reference sequence).

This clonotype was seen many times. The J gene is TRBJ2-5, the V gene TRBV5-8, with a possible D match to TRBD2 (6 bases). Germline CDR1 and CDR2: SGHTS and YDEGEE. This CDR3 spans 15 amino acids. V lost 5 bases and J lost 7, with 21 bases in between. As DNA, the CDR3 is TGTGCCAGCAGATCCCGGGGCGGGGAAATAGGGACCCAGTACTTC. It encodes CASRSRGGEIGTQYF. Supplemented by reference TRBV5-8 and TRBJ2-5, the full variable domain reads EAGVTQSPTHLIKTRGQQATLRCSPISGHTSVYWYQQALGLGLQFLLWYDEGEERNRGNFPPRFSGRQFPNYSSELNVNALELEDSALYLCASRSRGGEIGTQYFGPGTRLLVL.

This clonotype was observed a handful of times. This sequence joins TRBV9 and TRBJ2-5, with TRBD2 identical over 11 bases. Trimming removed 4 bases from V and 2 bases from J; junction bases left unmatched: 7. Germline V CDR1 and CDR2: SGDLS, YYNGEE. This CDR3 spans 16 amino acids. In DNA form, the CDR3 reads TGTGCCAGCAGCCCTTATCTAGCGGGGGGTCAAGAGACCCAGTACTTC. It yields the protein CASSPYLAGGQETQYF.

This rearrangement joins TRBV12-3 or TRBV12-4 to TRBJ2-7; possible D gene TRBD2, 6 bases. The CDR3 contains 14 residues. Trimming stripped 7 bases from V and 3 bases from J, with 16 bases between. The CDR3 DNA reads TGTGCCAGCACGGTGGGGCAGGGAGGCTACGAGCAGTACTTC. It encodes CASTVGQGGYEQYF.

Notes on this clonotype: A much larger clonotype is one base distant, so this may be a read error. DNA of the CDR3: TGTGCCAACAGTACGACTCTGAACACCGGGGAGCTGTTTTTT. It is translated as CANSTTLNTGELFF. The chain joins TRBV6-1 to TRBJ2-2; no clear D gene. CDR3 length: 14 residues. Germline CDR1 reads MNHNS; CDR2 reads SASEGT.

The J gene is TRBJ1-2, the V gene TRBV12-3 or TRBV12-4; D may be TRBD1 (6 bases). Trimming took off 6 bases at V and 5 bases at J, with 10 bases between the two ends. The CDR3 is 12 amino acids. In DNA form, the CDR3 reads TGTGCCAGCAGACCACAGGGATATGGCTACACCTTC. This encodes CASRPQGYGYTF.

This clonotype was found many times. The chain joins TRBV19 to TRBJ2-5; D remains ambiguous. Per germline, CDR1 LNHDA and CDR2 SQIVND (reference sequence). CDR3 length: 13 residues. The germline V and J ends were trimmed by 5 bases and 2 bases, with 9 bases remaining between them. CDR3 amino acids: CASSPGFQETQYF. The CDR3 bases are TGTGCCAGTAGTCCCGGGTTTCAAGAGACCCAGTACTTC.

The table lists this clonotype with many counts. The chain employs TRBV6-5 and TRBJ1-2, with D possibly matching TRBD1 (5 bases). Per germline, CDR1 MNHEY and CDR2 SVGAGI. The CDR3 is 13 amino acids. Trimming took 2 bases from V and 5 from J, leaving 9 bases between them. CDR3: CASSYDRLYGYTF. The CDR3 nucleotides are TGTGCCAGCAGTTACGACAGACTTTATGGCTACACCTTC.

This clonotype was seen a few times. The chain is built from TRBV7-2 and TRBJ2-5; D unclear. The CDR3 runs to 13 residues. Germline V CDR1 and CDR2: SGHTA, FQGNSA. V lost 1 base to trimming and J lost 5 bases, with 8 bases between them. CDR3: CASSLEYVETQYF. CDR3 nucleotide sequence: TGTGCCAGCAGCTTAGAGTATGTTGAGACCCAGTACTTC.